This T cell receptor beta chain stems from a study of Tregs in tolerant kidney transplant recipients. Study observations and caveats: Expanding Tregs on activated donor B cells appeared to best identify donor-specific TCRbeta clones.

From germline, CDR1 is PRHDT and CDR2 FYEKMQ (reference sequence). With 5 bases removed from V and 6 bases from J, the gap between germline ends came to 14 bases. The CDR3 is 14 residues long. Regulatory T cells were sorted from thawed PBMCs rested overnight at 37°C with 200 IU/ml IL-2. Clones were sequenced by immunoSEQ multiplex PCR, and TCRdb holds only the in-frame ones, with some missing. The table shows tens of thousands of clones, with about 90% occurring only once. As concerns this clone: Antigen unknown.

The chain uses TRBV13 and TRBJ2-1, with D tentatively TRBD1 or TRBD2 (5 bases each). The TCR was taken from a human donor in good health. Sequenced input: Tregs from blood. In DNA form, the CDR3 reads TGTGCCAGCAGCCCCCGTCCGGGACCCAATGAGCAGTTCTTC. Its translation is CASSPRPGPNEQFF.